The rows below give T cell receptor beta chains drawn from one sample of a study of shared clonotypes between healthy human individuals. Data came from immunoSEQ multiplex PCR; TCRdb stores just in-frame clones and leaves some out. The sample lists 660,000 or so clones; about 96% were seen once. The specimen sequenced was naive CD8+ T cells sorted from blood. These receptors originate from a woman aged 25 to 39 in good health. Each CDR3 is given with its conserved first and last residue. Each record gives: clone size, V gene, J gene, D gene, CDR3 protein, CDR3 DNA. A D gene is named only where the DNA matches it firmly. A clone size is listed for some rows: how often the clone was seen (once, few, many), or a class if it is expanded.

clone size: .
V gene: TRBV27
J gene: TRBJ1-5
D gene: .
CDR3 protein: CASSGRGFGQPQHF
CDR3 DNA: TGTGCCAGCAGTGGCCGGGGTTTTGGTCAGCCCCAGCATTTT

clone size: .
V gene: TRBV2
J gene: TRBJ2-7
D gene: .
CDR3 protein: CASSLSAFSYEQYF
CDR3 DNA: TGTGCCAGCAGTCTTTCGGCTTTCTCCTACGAGCAGTACTTC

clone size: .
V gene: TRBV13
J gene: TRBJ2-3
D gene: TRBD2
CDR3 protein: CASSPGLAGTDTQYF
CDR3 DNA: TGTGCCAGCAGCCCGGGACTAGCGGGCACAGATACGCAGTATTTT

clone size: .
V gene: TRBV13
J gene: TRBJ2-7
D gene: TRBD1
CDR3 protein: CASSRGQGYSYEQYF
CDR3 DNA: TGTGCCAGCAGCCGTGGACAGGGCTACTCCTACGAGCAGTACTTC

clone size: .
V gene: TRBV9
J gene: TRBJ1-2
D gene: TRBD1
CDR3 protein: CASSPSPGQGPPGSYTF
CDR3 DNA: TGTGCCAGCAGCCCCTCTCCGGGACAGGGTCCACCAGGGAGCTACACCTTC

clone size: .
V gene: TRBV7-9
J gene: TRBJ2-7
D gene: .
CDR3 protein: CASSSLLGPSTVQYF
CDR3 DNA: TGTGCCAGCAGCTCCCTTTTGGGACCGTCTACGGTGCAGTACTTC

clone size: .
V gene: TRBV11-2
J gene: TRBJ2-1
D gene: .
CDR3 protein: CASSLVAYNEQFF
CDR3 DNA: TGTGCCAGCAGCTTAGTGGCCTACAATGAGCAGTTCTTC

clone size: .
V gene: TRBV9
J gene: TRBJ2-5
D gene: .
CDR3 protein: CASSVDGSGGGIWETQYF
CDR3 DNA: TGTGCCAGCAGCGTAGATGGCTCTGGGGGAGGAATTTGGGAGACCCAGTACTTC

clone size: .
V gene: TRBV7-9
J gene: TRBJ2-7
D gene: TRBD1
CDR3 protein: CASSPETGGYEQYF
CDR3 DNA: TGTGCCAGCAGCCCGGAGACAGGGGGCTACGAGCAGTACTTC

clone size: .
V gene: TRBV27
J gene: TRBJ2-7
D gene: .
CDR3 protein: CASSLGWGHEQYF
CDR3 DNA: TGTGCCAGCAGTTTAGGATGGGGTCACGAGCAGTACTTC

clone size: .
V gene: TRBV19
J gene: TRBJ2-1
D gene: TRBD2
CDR3 protein: CASSIDRTSESYNEQFF
CDR3 DNA: TGTGCCAGTAGTATAGATCGTACTAGCGAGTCCTACAATGAGCAGTTCTTC

clone size: .
V gene: TRBV28
J gene: TRBJ1-5
D gene: .
CDR3 protein: CASSFQGWVGQPQHF
CDR3 DNA: TGTGCCAGCAGTTTTCAGGGATGGGTAGGACAGCCCCAGCATTTT

clone size: .
V gene: TRBV7-9
J gene: TRBJ1-1
D gene: .
CDR3 protein: CASSRGGINTEAFF
CDR3 DNA: TGTGCCAGCAGCAGAGGTGGGATTAACACTGAAGCTTTCTTT

clone size: .
V gene: TRBV29-1
J gene: TRBJ2-1
D gene: TRBD1
CDR3 protein: CSVAGGRVMNEQFF
CDR3 DNA: TGCAGCGTTGCAGGGGGCCGGGTGATGAATGAGCAGTTCTTC

clone size: .
V gene: TRBV11-1
J gene: TRBJ2-7
D gene: .
CDR3 protein: CASSPKSRQGYEQYF
CDR3 DNA: TGTGCCAGCAGCCCGAAGAGTAGGCAGGGCTACGAGCAGTACTTC

clone size: few
V gene: TRBV19
J gene: TRBJ2-7
D gene: TRBD1
CDR3 protein: CASSIGDRGVYEQYF
CDR3 DNA: TGTGCCAGTAGTATTGGGGACAGGGGGGTTTACGAGCAGTACTTC

clone size: .
V gene: TRBV20-1
J gene: TRBJ2-7
D gene: .
CDR3 protein: CSARLAPEQYF
CDR3 DNA: TGCAGTGCTAGACTAGCGCCCGAGCAGTACTTC

clone size: .
V gene: TRBV11-2
J gene: TRBJ1-2
D gene: .
CDR3 protein: CASSRTEYGYTF
CDR3 DNA: TGTGCCAGCAGCCGGACAGAATATGGCTACACCTTC

clone size: .
V gene: TRBV28
J gene: TRBJ2-2
D gene: TRBD1
CDR3 protein: CASSLFHTDREPGELFF
CDR3 DNA: TGTGCCAGCAGTTTATTCCACACGGACAGGGAGCCCGGGGAGCTGTTTTTT

clone size: .
V gene: TRBV4-1
J gene: TRBJ2-7
D gene: .
CDR3 protein: CASSQVPWTVDYEQYF
CDR3 DNA: TGCGCCAGCAGCCAAGTCCCCTGGACAGTCGACTACGAGCAGTACTTC

clone size: .
V gene: TRBV21-1
J gene: TRBJ1-2
D gene: .
CDR3 protein: CASSRRTGETVNYGYTF
CDR3 DNA: TGTGCCAGCAGCAGAAGAACAGGAGAGACCGTTAACTATGGCTACACCTTC

clone size: few
V gene: TRBV7-9
J gene: TRBJ2-2
D gene: .
CDR3 protein: CASSLGLLGELFF
CDR3 DNA: TGTGCCAGCAGCTTAGGACTACTCGGGGAGCTGTTTTTT

clone size: .
V gene: TRBV25-1
J gene: TRBJ2-7
D gene: .
CDR3 protein: CASIEAGSSYEQYF
CDR3 DNA: TGTGCCAGCATTGAGGCAGGTAGCTCCTACGAGCAGTACTTC

clone size: once
V gene: TRBV28
J gene: TRBJ2-3
D gene: .
CDR3 protein: CASSLGGYTDTQYF
CDR3 DNA: TGTGCCAGCAGTTTGGGGGGATACACAGATACGCAGTATTTT

clone size: .
V gene: TRBV7-9
J gene: TRBJ2-7
D gene: TRBD2
CDR3 protein: CASELAGLGEQYF
CDR3 DNA: TGTGCCAGCGAACTAGCGGGATTGGGCGAGCAGTACTTC

clone size: .
V gene: TRBV30
J gene: TRBJ2-3
D gene: TRBD2
CDR3 protein: CASIAGPAHTQYF
CDR3 DNA: TGTGCCTCCATAGCGGGGCCGGCGCATACGCAGTATTTT

clone size: .
V gene: TRBV9
J gene: TRBJ2-3
D gene: .
CDR3 protein: CASSVEGVSTDTQYF
CDR3 DNA: TGTGCCAGCAGCGTAGAGGGGGTTAGCACAGATACGCAGTATTTT

clone size: once
V gene: TRBV28
J gene: TRBJ1-2
D gene: .
CDR3 protein: CASTPYSIVNYGYTF
CDR3 DNA: TGTGCCAGCACCCCATATAGTATCGTTAACTATGGCTACACCTTC

clone size: .
V gene: TRBV11-2
J gene: TRBJ2-7
D gene: .
CDR3 protein: CASSPRTTYEQYF
CDR3 DNA: TGTGCCAGCAGCCCAAGGACTACCTACGAGCAGTACTTC

clone size: .
V gene: TRBV7-7
J gene: TRBJ1-3
D gene: TRBD1
CDR3 protein: CASSAQQGFGNTIYF
CDR3 DNA: TGTGCCAGCAGCGCCCAACAGGGGTTCGGAAACACCATATATTTT

clone size: .
V gene: TRBV28
J gene: TRBJ2-7
D gene: .
CDR3 protein: CASSTLGEDRSYEQYF
CDR3 DNA: TGTGCCAGCAGCACCCTGGGGGAGGACCGGTCCTACGAGCAGTACTTC

clone size: .
V gene: TRBV19
J gene: TRBJ2-5
D gene: .
CDR3 protein: CASSIDAGRYQETQYF
CDR3 DNA: TGTGCCAGTAGTATAGATGCGGGGCGGTACCAAGAGACCCAGTACTTC

clone size: .
V gene: TRBV27
J gene: TRBJ2-1
D gene: TRBD2
CDR3 protein: CASSLSVAGGPNNEQFF
CDR3 DNA: TGTGCCAGCAGTTTATCGGTAGCGGGAGGGCCCAACAATGAGCAGTTCTTC

clone size: .
V gene: TRBV28
J gene: TRBJ1-5
D gene: .
CDR3 protein: CASSFRTRSNQPQHF
CDR3 DNA: TGTGCCAGCAGTTTTAGGACACGTAGCAATCAGCCCCAGCATTTT

clone size: .
V gene: TRBV27
J gene: TRBJ1-5
D gene: .
CDR3 protein: CASSLTGPQPQHF
CDR3 DNA: TGTGCCAGCAGTTTAACTGGACCTCAGCCCCAGCATTTT

clone size: .
V gene: TRBV4-2
J gene: TRBJ2-5
D gene: TRBD1
CDR3 protein: CASSQDRGRETQYF
CDR3 DNA: TGTGCCAGCAGCCAGGACAGGGGGCGAGAGACCCAGTACTTC

clone size: .
V gene: TRBV5-1
J gene: TRBJ1-1
D gene: .
CDR3 protein: CASSLQGMNTEAFF
CDR3 DNA: TGCGCCAGCAGCCTCCAAGGGATGAACACTGAAGCTTTCTTT

clone size: once
V gene: TRBV4-2
J gene: TRBJ2-3
D gene: .
CDR3 protein: CASSQDLWGRTDTQYF
CDR3 DNA: TGTGCCAGCAGCCAAGATCTTTGGGGGCGCACAGATACGCAGTATTTT

clone size: .
V gene: TRBV28
J gene: TRBJ2-1
D gene: .
CDR3 protein: CASSLSLSGEEPDEQFF
CDR3 DNA: TGTGCCAGCAGTTTATCTTTGTCGGGAGAAGAGCCGGATGAGCAGTTCTTC

clone size: once
V gene: TRBV2
J gene: TRBJ2-7
D gene: TRBD2
CDR3 protein: CASSEGLYYEQYF
CDR3 DNA: TGTGCCAGCAGTGAGGGACTATACTACGAGCAGTACTTC

clone size: .
V gene: TRBV6-5
J gene: TRBJ2-2
D gene: .
CDR3 protein: CASSYLTERDTGELFF
CDR3 DNA: TGTGCCAGCAGTTACCTGACAGAAAGGGACACCGGGGAGCTGTTTTTT

clone size: .
V gene: TRBV13
J gene: TRBJ2-7
D gene: .
CDR3 protein: CASSPRGSLGQGIHEQYF
CDR3 DNA: TGTGCCAGCAGCCCTCGCGGGAGCTTGGGGCAGGGGATACACGAGCAGTACTTC

clone size: .
V gene: TRBV5-1
J gene: TRBJ2-7
D gene: TRBD1
CDR3 protein: CASSYDRAPSYEQYF
CDR3 DNA: TGCGCCAGCAGCTATGACAGGGCCCCCTCCTACGAGCAGTACTTC

clone size: .
V gene: TRBV28
J gene: TRBJ2-7
D gene: TRBD1
CDR3 protein: CASSLVDRGYEQYF
CDR3 DNA: TGTGCCAGCAGTTTAGTGGACAGGGGCTACGAGCAGTACTTC

clone size: .
V gene: TRBV11-3
J gene: TRBJ2-7
D gene: TRBD2
CDR3 protein: CASSLGLAGEQYF
CDR3 DNA: TGTGCCAGCAGCTTGGGACTAGCGGGGGAGCAGTACTTC

clone size: .
V gene: TRBV12-2
J gene: TRBJ1-5
D gene: .
CDR3 protein: CASRLGAPYSNQPQHF
CDR3 DNA: TGTGCAAGTCGCTTAGGGGCACCATATAGCAATCAGCCCCAGCATTTT

clone size: .
V gene: TRBV5-4
J gene: TRBJ2-3
D gene: .
CDR3 protein: CASSFHTDTQYF
CDR3 DNA: TGTGCCAGCAGCTTTCATACAGATACGCAGTATTTT

clone size: once
V gene: TRBV28
J gene: TRBJ2-6
D gene: .
CDR3 protein: CASSSPRRTAGANVLTF
CDR3 DNA: TGTGCCAGCAGTTCCCCTAGAAGGACGGCTGGGGCCAACGTCCTGACTTTC

clone size: .
V gene: TRBV5-8
J gene: TRBJ2-3
D gene: .
CDR3 protein: CASSLGGGAYTDTQYF
CDR3 DNA: TGTGCCAGCAGCTTAGGTGGGGGAGCCTACACAGATACGCAGTATTTT

clone size: .
V gene: TRBV27
J gene: TRBJ1-5
D gene: .
CDR3 protein: CASATGPNQPQHF
CDR3 DNA: TGTGCCAGCGCAACAGGGCCCAATCAGCCCCAGCATTTT

clone size: .
V gene: TRBV29-1
J gene: TRBJ2-7
D gene: TRBD1
CDR3 protein: CSVGTGVRHEQYF
CDR3 DNA: TGCAGCGTTGGGACAGGGGTTCGTCACGAGCAGTACTTC

clone size: .
V gene: TRBV27
J gene: TRBJ1-1
D gene: .
CDR3 protein: CASSYGGANTEAFF
CDR3 DNA: TGTGCCAGCAGTTATGGGGGGGCGAACACTGAAGCTTTCTTT

clone size: .
V gene: TRBV7-9
J gene: TRBJ1-3
D gene: .
CDR3 protein: CASSLVQGGNTIYF
CDR3 DNA: TGTGCCAGCAGCTTAGTTCAGGGGGGAAACACCATATATTTT

clone size: .
V gene: TRBV28
J gene: TRBJ1-4
D gene: .
CDR3 protein: CASSLEPGVEKLFF
CDR3 DNA: TGTGCCAGCAGCCTTGAACCAGGGGTTGAAAAACTGTTTTTT

clone size: .
V gene: TRBV5-5
J gene: TRBJ1-5
D gene: TRBD1
CDR3 protein: CASSFGTGGGHQPQHF
CDR3 DNA: TGTGCCAGCAGCTTCGGGACAGGGGGCGGTCATCAGCCCCAGCATTTT

clone size: .
V gene: TRBV4-2
J gene: TRBJ1-4
D gene: .
CDR3 protein: CASSQTDKKLFF
CDR3 DNA: TGTGCCAGCAGCCAGACTGATAAAAAACTGTTTTTT

clone size: .
V gene: TRBV7-3
J gene: TRBJ2-2
D gene: .
CDR3 protein: CASSPGDGELFF
CDR3 DNA: TGTGCCAGCAGCCCGGGAGACGGGGAGCTGTTTTTT